This TCR beta chain was profiled in a study of blood T cell repertoires in COVID-19. Assay: immunoSEQ multiplex PCR; the TCRdb copy retains only in-frame clones and omits some. The sample holds 360,000 or so clones; around 90% are singletons and the top ten take 6.5%. This CDR3 region has 13 residues. V was shortened by 6 bases and J by 1 base, with 12 bases between the two germline ends. Germline CDR1 and CDR2: SQVTM and ANQGSEA. The J gene is TRBJ1-1, the V gene TRBV29-1; D may be TRBD1 (6 bases). The sequence was collected from a man aged 18-30 years with active or convalescent COVID-19. The sequenced material came from peripheral blood. The CDR3 here is CSVDRPGNTEAFF. The DNA for the CDR3 is TGCAGCGTCGACAGGCCAGGGAACACTGAAGCTTTCTTT.